This T cell receptor (beta chain) was identified in a study of PD-L1 blockade in urothelial cancer. Study details: Treatment start was followed by blood analysis at 3 weeks (second dose) and again at 6 weeks. Study-level findings and limits: Patients with durable benefit had greater blood expansion of tumor-associated TCR clones 3 weeks into treatment.

Patients each gave 1 to 8 samples, pretreatment and on-treatment. Some clones are missing from TCRdb's copy, which holds only in-frame ones; the method was immunoSEQ multiplex PCR. Of 85,000 to 90,000 clones listed, approximately 91% were seen once; the top ten hold around 10%. This CDR3 comprises 15 residues. Germline CDR1 is LGHNA and CDR2 is YSLEER. V lost 0 bases and J lost 6, with 12 bases in between. A note on this clone: The antigen is unknown.

The specimen was PBMCs, collected around atezolizumab (anti-PD-L1) treatment. This chain links TRBV4-3 with TRBJ2-4; no firm D call. The receptor's source is a man between 60 and 75 years old with urothelial cancer. CDR3: CASSQDNFPGNIQYF. The CDR3, as DNA: TGCGCCAGCAGCCAAGATAATTTCCCAGGAAACATTCAGTACTTC.